A selection of T cell receptor beta chains follows, all from one sample in a study of cytomegalovirus exposure and HLA in healthy donors. Some clones are missing from TCRdb's copy, which holds only in-frame ones; the method was immunoSEQ multiplex PCR. This repertoire shows some 200,000 clones, about four fifths found once; its top ten account for roughly 2.6%. The sequencing input was PBMCs. The receptors originated from a woman between 50 and 59 years old in good health and CMV-seropositive. Both conserved end residues are part of each CDR3. The listing skips clone size in some rows; elsewhere it reads once, few, many or a size class.

>TRBV18|NA
CASSTSGQMNNSPLHF
>TRBV9|once
CASSPTLQVSQYF
>TRBV4-2|NA
CASSLGGLEANEQFF
>TRBV11-1|NA
CASSPMTNFVSPLHF
>TRBV11-2|NA
CASSSGGGGYTF
>TRBV7-2|NA
CASSLVGLTEETQYF
>TRBV9|NA
CASSPGGEDEQYF
>TRBV19|NA
CASSPGLETQYF
>TRBV7-8|NA
CASSARGGGSYEQYF
>TRBV30|NA
CAWNPTGGNSPLHF
>TRBV6-1|NA
CASSERGTGAYEQYF
>TRBV5-8|NA
CASSPRTSAGELFF
>TRBV27|once
CASSFATGQGYEQYF
>TRBV7-2|NA
CASSLFTGGEYEQYF
>TRBV7-2|once
CASSLPGQGSTGANVLTF
>TRBV4-1|few
CASSLSGGTEAFF
>TRBV5-1|NA
CASSLEGQGDAFF
>TRBV7-3|NA
CASSPSVSTEAFF
>TRBV6-5|NA
CASDRGYENEKLFF
>TRBV19|NA
CASSRDRGLNEQFF
>TRBV5-6|NA
CASRETGTGKETQYF
>TRBV4-1|NA
CASSQELGTEASF
>TRBV5-4|NA
CASSLTGGLADTQYF
>TRBV2|once
CASRRLSTDTQYF
>TRBV5-1|NA
CASSSTGGSYNEQFF
>TRBV6-1|NA
CASSAQDFSGNTIYF
>TRBV18|NA
CASSQNRDSTYEQYF
>TRBV5-6|few
CASSPTRDRGRGQFF
>TRBV6-1|NA
CASSGTTGDYGYTF
>TRBV4-2|NA
CASSQDGTSGGAGEQFF
>TRBV15|once
CATSGGLDNEKLFF
>TRBV18|NA
CASSQPGLDGNEQFF
>TRBV5-1|few
CASSLGQGQYF
>TRBV6-5|NA
CASSYSYTPDNYEQYF
>TRBV18|NA
CASSPGQGAYEQYF
>TRBV5-1|NA
CASSLEIAGTTDTQYF
>TRBV6-6|NA
CASTERRGASYTF
>TRBV9|NA
CASTKNTGELFF
>TRBV2|once
CASTRQGEGEQYF
>TRBV11-2|NA
CASSLDGGGSYNEQFF
>TRBV7-2|NA
CASSLGGTGEREQYF
>TRBV2|NA
CASSEERGLNIQYF
>TRBV28|once
CARHGQGRSQLSGGGPDTQYF
>TRBV30|NA
CAWTTGKSGNTIYF
>TRBV11-3|NA
CASSITGFLPNYGYTF